This T cell receptor (beta chain) was identified during a study of beta chain features in type 1 diabetes. Reverse transcription of all isolated RNA meant that expressed TCRB transcripts were sequenced. Measured with immunoSEQ multiplex PCR; TCRdb has only the in-frame clones, and not every one. The data contain roughly 400,000 clones, over 11% of them singletons. Sequencing input: naive CD4+ T cells from blood. The receptor was derived from a man aged 25-45 years in good health.

The chain's CDR3 is CASSIDPAGGLTDTQYF. The DNA for the CDR3 is TGTGCCAGTAGTATAGATCCGGCAGGGGGACTCACAGATACGCAGTATTTT. The chain combines TRBV19 with TRBJ2-3, with D maybe TRBD1 (7 bases). The CDR3 is made up of 17 amino acids. V was cut by 0 bases and J by 2 bases, with 15 bases left in between. Germline V gene data show CDR1 as LNHDA and CDR2 as SQIVND (reference sequence).